A single sample gave rise to the 19 T cell receptor beta chains below, sequenced in a study of Tregs in tolerant kidney transplant recipients. Clones were read by immunoSEQ multiplex PCR, and TCRdb kept only the in-frame ones, dropping some. The table includes approximately 60,000 clones, more than 75% detected once. Related graft donors supplied nonmyeloablative bone marrow transplants, and mixed chimerism was transient. Here the sequenced sample was CD4+ T cells from blood (PBMCs), taken 6 months after the transplant. These receptors originate from a human patient who received a combined kidney and bone marrow transplant. Some T cells may be supplied by the graft donor.

V is TRBV6-5 and J is TRBJ2-2, with 8 nucleotides matching TRBD1. There are 15 residues in the CDR3. Germline CDR1 MNHEY, CDR2 SVGAGI. V lost 2 bases, J lost 4 bases, and 3 bases stayed unmatched. CDR3 coding DNA: TGTGCCAGCAGTTACCTTCAGGGGGCCACCGGGGAGCTGTTTTTT. Translation gives CASSYLQGATGELFF.

The chain is built from TRBV15 and TRBJ2-5, with D perhaps TRBD2 (5 bases). TRBJ2-7 matches the DNA end more closely, so the J call is doubtful. Germline V gives CDR1 LNHNV, CDR2 YYDKDF (reference sequence). The CDR3 is 16 residues long. The CDR3 reads CATSRDLAQSSYEQYF. CDR3 nucleotides: TGTGCCACCAGCAGAGACTTAGCGCAGAGCTCCTACGAGCAGTACTTC.

The J gene is TRBJ2-3, the V gene TRBV27, with D maybe TRBD1 (6 bases). The CDR3 extends over 13 amino acids. Trimming took off 6 bases at V and 1 base at J, with 8 bases between the two ends. CDR1 is MNHEY, CDR2 SMNVEV, per germline (reference sequence). This CDR3 reads CASSRQGTDTQYF. CDR3 bases: TGTGCCAGCAGCAGACAGGGCACAGATACGCAGTATTTT.

This clone appeared a few times. J is TRBJ1-5 and V is TRBV5-6, with D possibly being TRBD1 (5 bases). V lost 1 base and J lost 2, with 10 bases in between. The CDR3 covers 15 residues. Germline V lookup: CDR1 SGHDT, CDR2 YYEEEE. CDR3 region: CASSLYGGGNQPQHF. CDR3 coding DNA: TGTGCCAGCAGCTTGTATGGGGGGGGCAATCAGCCCCAGCATTTT.

This chain links TRBV5-1 with TRBJ2-1; 12 bases line up with TRBD2. The germline V gene has CDR1 SGHRS and CDR2 YFSETQ. The CDR3 has 13 amino acids. J gave up 8 bases and V 5 bases, and 2 bases lay outside the gene matches. The CDR3 nucleotides read TGCGCCAGCAGTCGACTAGCGGGGGATGAGCAGTTCTTC. It encodes CASSRLAGDEQFF.

The chain couples TRBV4-3 to TRBJ1-2; TRBD1 is a possible D gene (5 bases). The CDR3 covers 14 residues. V was cut by 6 bases and J by 0 bases, with 11 bases left in between. Per germline, CDR1 LGHNA and CDR2 YSLEER. CDR3 residues: CASRQGRANYGYTF. The CDR3 DNA sequence: TGCGCCAGCAGGCAGGGCAGAGCTAACTATGGCTACACCTTC.

The chain couples TRBV6-5 to TRBJ1-6; 8 bases are shared with TRBD1. Germline assignment: CDR1 MNHEY and CDR2 SVGAGI. V dropped 4 bases and J dropped 4; count of bases not matched to a gene: 3. This CDR3 region has 15 residues. CDR3 coding DNA: TGTGCCAGCAGTTCGGGACAGGTGTATAATTCACCCCTCCACTTT. Its protein product is CASSSGQVYNSPLHF.

V gene TRBV27 combines with J gene TRBJ2-7; maybe TRBD2 (5 bases). The CDR3 extends over 14 amino acids. Germline V gives CDR1 MNHEY, CDR2 SMNVEV (reference sequence). The germline V and J ends were trimmed by 2 bases and 1 base, with 9 bases remaining between them. The CDR3 sequence: CASSLRGLSYEQYF. In DNA, the CDR3 is TGTGCCAGCAGTTTACGCGGACTGTCCTACGAGCAGTACTTC.

This CDR3 is CAWDIEGRTGTQYF. Written as DNA, the CDR3 is TGTGCCTGGGACATCGAAGGGAGGACGGGGACCCAGTACTTC. The chain carries TRBV30 and TRBJ2-5; possible D gene TRBD2, 6 bases. Per germline, CDR1 GTSNPN and CDR2 SVGIG (reference sequence). CDR3 length: 14 amino acids. Trimming took 5 bases from V and 7 from J, leaving 20 bases between them.

The chain employs TRBV18 and TRBJ2-5; D is perhaps TRBD2 (6 bases). This CDR3 comprises 14 residues. The germline V gene has CDR1 KGHSH and CDR2 LQKENI. V was cut by 2 bases and J by 6 bases, with 13 bases left in between. In nucleotides, the CDR3 is TGTGCCAGCTCACCAAATGGACGCGGGAAGACCCAGTACTTC. Amino acids: CASSPNGRGKTQYF.

The genes are TRBV14 and TRBJ2-5; D remains unclear. The J call may be in error: the DNA end matches TRBJ2-7 better. Germline CDR1 is SGHDN and CDR2 is FVKESK. This CDR3 is built from 13 residues. The CDR3 sequence is CASSPTAGYEQYF. CDR3 nucleotide sequence: TGTGCCAGCAGCCCTACAGCTGGTTACGAGCAGTACTTC.

The chain carries TRBV28 and TRBJ1-1, with D perhaps matching TRBD1 (5 bases). Trimming took off 5 bases at V and 4 bases at J, with 20 bases between the two ends. CDR1 and CDR2 from the germline V gene are MDHEN and SYDVKM. There are 16 residues in the CDR3. The CDR3 sequence is CASSPRGGKTTTEAFF. CDR3 bases: TGTGCCAGCAGTCCAAGGGGAGGTAAAACCACCACTGAAGCTTTCTTT.

This clone has a handful of counts. J is TRBJ2-7 and V is TRBV7-2; 12 bases are a match to TRBD1. Germline CDR1 SGHTA, CDR2 FQGNSA. The CDR3 totals 15 residues. With 5 bases clipped from V and 3 bases from J, the junction kept 5 bases outside the gene matches. CDR3 sequence: CASSIGTGGFYEQYF. As DNA, the CDR3 is TGTGCCAGCAGCATAGGGACAGGGGGCTTCTACGAGCAGTACTTC.

The chain uses TRBV7-2 and TRBJ2-2; TRBD2 aligns across 10 bases. Trimming took 5 bases from V and 3 from J; bases not matched to a gene: 6. CDR1 SGHTA and CDR2 FQGNSA come from the germline V gene. The CDR3 has 16 residues. The chain's CDR3 is CASSPRAGGDTGELFF. CDR3 DNA sequence: TGTGCCAGCAGCCCGCGAGCGGGAGGGGACACCGGGGAGCTGTTTTTT.

The V call is TRBV5-1, the J call TRBJ1-2, with 7 bases fitting TRBD1. CDR3 length equals 17 residues. CDR1 is SGHRS and CDR2 is YFSETQ in the germline V gene. The V gene end was trimmed by 0 bases and the J gene end by 0 bases; junction bases not matched to a gene: 8. The CDR3 region has the DNA TGCGCCAGCAGCTTGGTGGCAGGGGGAAGGACTAACTATGGCTACACCTTC. Residues: CASSLVAGGRTNYGYTF.

V is TRBV5-6 and J is TRBJ1-4; TRBD1 matches at 8 bases. CDR3 length equals 15 residues. In germline, CDR1 is SGHDT, CDR2 YYEEEE. The V and J ends lost 1 base and 8 bases, in that order; junction bases with no gene match: 7. CDR3 sequence reads: CASSLRGTGGEKLFF. For the CDR3, the DNA is TGTGCCAGCAGCTTGCGAGGGACAGGTGGCGAAAAACTGTTTTTT.

The CDR3 protein is CASSLSSSGNYEQYF. CDR3 in DNA: TGTGCCAGCAGCTTATCCTCTAGCGGTAACTACGAGCAGTACTTC. The J gene is TRBJ2-7, the V gene TRBV7-2; TRBD2 aligns across 7 bases. J lost 3 bases, V lost 2 bases, and 7 bases had no gene match. The CDR3 contains 15 residues. Looked up from germline, CDR1 is SGHTA and CDR2 is FQGNSA.

The V call is TRBV2, the J call TRBJ2-7; a weak D match, TRBD1 (6 bases). This CDR3 is built from 14 residues. The germline CDR1 and CDR2 sequences are SNHLY and FYNNEI. V was shortened by 5 bases and J by 3 bases, with 14 bases between the two germline ends. CDR3 region: CASSKTGSGYEQYF. For the CDR3, the DNA is TGTGCCAGCAGTAAGACAGGTTCGGGCTACGAGCAGTACTTC.

This chain uses TRBV18 with TRBJ2-5; 8 bases align to TRBD1. CDR1 is KGHSH, CDR2 LQKENI, per germline. Trimming took 3 bases from V and 5 from J; bases not matched to a gene: 8. This CDR3 is built from 15 residues. The DNA for the CDR3 is TGTGCCAGCTCACCGAGACAGGGGCAAGGGGAGACCCAGTACTTC. It is translated as CASSPRQGQGETQYF.